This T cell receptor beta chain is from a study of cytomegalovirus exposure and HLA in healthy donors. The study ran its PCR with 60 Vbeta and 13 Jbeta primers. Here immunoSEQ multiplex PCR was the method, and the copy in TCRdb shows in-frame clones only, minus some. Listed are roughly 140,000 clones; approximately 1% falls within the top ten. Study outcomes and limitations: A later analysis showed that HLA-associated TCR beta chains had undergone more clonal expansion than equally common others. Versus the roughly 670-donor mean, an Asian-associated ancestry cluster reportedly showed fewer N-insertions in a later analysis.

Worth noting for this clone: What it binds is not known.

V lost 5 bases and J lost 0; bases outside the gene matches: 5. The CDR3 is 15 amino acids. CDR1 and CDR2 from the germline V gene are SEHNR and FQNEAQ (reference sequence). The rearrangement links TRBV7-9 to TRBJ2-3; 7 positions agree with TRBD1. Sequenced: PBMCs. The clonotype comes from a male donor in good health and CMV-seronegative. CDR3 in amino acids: CASSLLQGSTDTQYF. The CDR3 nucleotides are TGTGCCAGCAGCCTCTTACAGGGGAGCACAGATACGCAGTATTTT.